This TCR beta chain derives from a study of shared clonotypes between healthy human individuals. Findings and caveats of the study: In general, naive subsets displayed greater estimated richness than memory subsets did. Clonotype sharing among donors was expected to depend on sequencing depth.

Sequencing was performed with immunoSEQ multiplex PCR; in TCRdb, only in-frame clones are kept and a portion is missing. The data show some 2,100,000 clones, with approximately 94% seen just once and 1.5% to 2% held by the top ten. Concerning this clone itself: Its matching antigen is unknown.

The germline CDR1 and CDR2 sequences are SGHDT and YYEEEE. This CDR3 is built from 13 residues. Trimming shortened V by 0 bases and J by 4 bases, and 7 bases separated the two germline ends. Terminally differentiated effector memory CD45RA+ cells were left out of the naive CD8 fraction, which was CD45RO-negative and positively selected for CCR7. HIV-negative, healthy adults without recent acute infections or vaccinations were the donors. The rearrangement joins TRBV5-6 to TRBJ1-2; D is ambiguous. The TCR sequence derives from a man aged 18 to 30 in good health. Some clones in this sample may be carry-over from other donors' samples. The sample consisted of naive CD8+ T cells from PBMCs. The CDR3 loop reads CASSLGSFYGYTF. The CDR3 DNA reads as TGTGCCAGCAGCTTGGGCAGTTTCTATGGCTACACCTTC.